This T cell receptor (beta chain) was sequenced in a study of CD8+CD57+ T cells in acquired aplastic anemia. Study information: Mean yield of DNA from sorted CD4+ and CD8+ cells was 3 to 3.5 ug.

The TCR beta profiling, which covered VDJ combination and CDR3 sequence, was carried out using genomic DNA as the template. Each CDR3 protein gets one entry after TCRdb re-called the reads with MiXCR. The repertoire holds around 200,000 distinct CDR3 sequences, 48% seen once, with 13% in the top ten. Notes on the study in general: Statistical testing detected no significant gap in CD8+ Simpson's diversity between patients and controls. Overlapping CD8+ CDR3 repertoires of patients and controls contained around 30 shared sequences.

The sequenced patients had an expansion of CD8+CD57+ cells seen by flow cytometry. Patients uniformly had severe acquired aplastic anemia. Germline CDR1 SQVTM, CDR2 ANQGSEA. This CDR3 is 13 amino acids long. V lost 4 bases to trimming and J lost 4 bases, with 13 bases between them. With regard to this clonotype: Its specificity is not known.

Sequences were obtained from sorted CD4+, CD8+, or CD8+CD57+ T cells (not recorded which) from PBMCs. This rearrangement joins TRBV29-1 to TRBJ1-2, with D possibly matching TRBD1 (5 bases). The receptor comes from a human donor with aplastic anemia. CDR3 DNA sequence: TGCAGCGTTGTCGGCGGGAGGGGCTATGGCTACACCTTC. Translating gives CSVVGGRGYGYTF.